This passage covers 6 T cell receptor beta chains from one sample sequenced in a study of resident and recirculating memory T cells in vitiligo. This table comes from immunoSEQ multiplex PCR, and its TCRdb copy is limited to in-frame clones, with some not included. The sample yields 40,000 to 45,000 clones, around nine tenths seen once. Sequenced material: blood. Receptors originate from a male donor with vitiligo.

V usage is TRBV10-2 and J usage is TRBJ2-5, with D hard to call. With 4 bases removed from V and 5 bases from J, the gap between germline ends came to 8 bases. Germline CDR1 and CDR2: WSHSY and SAAADI. This CDR3 has 12 residues. In DNA, the CDR3 is TGCGCCAGCAGTGTTGCCGGGGAGACCCAGTACTTC. This encodes CASSVAGETQYF.

This clone has only one observation. CDR3 DNA: TGCGCCAGCAGCCTGACCCAGGCTAACTATGGCTACACCTTC. As protein: CASSLTQANYGYTF. V is TRBV4-1 and J is TRBJ1-2; D is unresolved. This CDR3 is 14 amino acids long. The V end was cut by 4 bases, the J end by 0 bases, with 9 bases between. Germline loops: CDR1 MGHRA, CDR2 YSYEKL.

The CDR3 protein is CASSPGGVGESYEQYF. The CDR3 DNA follows: TGCGCCAGCAGCCCCGGGGGGGTGGGGGAGTCCTACGAGCAGTACTTC. This chain connects TRBV4-1 to TRBJ2-7; 8 bases are shared with TRBD2. The CDR3 length is 16 residues. Germline CDR1 MGHRA, CDR2 YSYEKL. V trimming: 4 bases; J trimming: 1 base; junction bases outside the gene matches: 9.

The chain carries TRBV9 and TRBJ2-5, with 9 bases that match TRBD1. CDR3 length: 20 residues. J gave up 2 bases and V 3 bases, and 20 bases lay outside the gene matches. The germline V gene encodes CDR1 SGDLS and CDR2 YYNGEE. CDR3 DNA sequence: TGTGCCAGCAGCGCCGCGGACAGGGGTCGTATACCTTCAGCTCAAGAGACCCAGTACTTC. Translation: CASSAADRGRIPSAQETQYF.

This sequence joins TRBV6-5 and TRBJ1-3; a weak D match, TRBD1 (6 bases). This CDR3 spans 15 amino acids. Trimming removed 8 bases from V and 0 bases from J, with 14 bases in between. Germline assignment: CDR1 MNHEY and CDR2 SVGAGI. CDR3 in DNA: TGTGCCAGCCGAACGGACAGTTTCTCTGGAAACACCATATATTTT. This encodes CASRTDSFSGNTIYF.

V gene TRBV4-3 combines with J gene TRBJ2-3; 8 nucleotides match TRBD1. The CDR3 runs to 16 residues. Losses at the gene ends were 3 bases for V and 5 bases for J; bases not matched to a gene: 10. Germline V gives CDR1 LGHNA, CDR2 YSLEER. In DNA, the CDR3 is TGCGCCAGCAGCCATACGCCGGGACAGGAGGGAGATACGCAGTATTTT. It is translated as CASSHTPGQEGDTQYF.